This T cell receptor (beta chain) was identified during a study of blood T cell repertoires in COVID-19. Study-wide context: Sources were T cells, B-cell-depleted T cells, or PBMCs; the material itself was cDNA or gDNA.

Worth noting for this clone: Compared with germline, one end of the junction differs, possibly owing to a read error.

Germline CDR1 reads SGHAT; CDR2 reads FQNNGV. This CDR3 spans 14 amino acids. Per the study methods: Estimation of nucleated cell counts was performed using reference gene primer amplification. TCRdb's copy holds only in-frame clones and misses some; the assay was immunoSEQ multiplex PCR. The V and J calls and clone size were taken over from that table, and D and trimming were inferred from the DNA. The sample holds some 130,000 clones, about 81% seen once. Source material: PBMCs or T cells enriched from blood (not recorded which). The source is a man aged 35 to 55 with acute COVID-19. The rearrangement links TRBV11-2 to TRBJ2-1, with D possibly TRBD2 on 5 matching bases. CDR3 nucleotide sequence: TGTGCCAGCAGCCTAGAGGGCAGCTACAATGAGCAGTTCTTC. Amino acid sequence: CASSLEGSYNEQFF.